This T cell receptor beta chain was sequenced during a study of T-cell memory formation after mild COVID-19. Germline-derived CDR1 and CDR2 are SGHRS and YFSETQ. Trimming left V 7 bases short and J 10 bases short, with 18 bases between. CDR3 size: 14 residues. TCRdb reanalysed the 5' RACE reads using MiXCR and keeps one entry per CDR3 protein. The data show roughly 340,000 distinct CDR3 sequences, about 15% seen once. The V and J genes are TRBV5-1 and TRBJ1-6; D ambiguous. The receptor was isolated from a man aged 18 to 30 who had mild COVID-19 (a few samples of this study predate the infection). Cell type and time point are not known. Sequenced: PBMCs or a T cell subset sorted from them (not recorded which). The CDR3 nucleotides are TGCGCCAGCCAGGACTCTACCGCCGAATCACCCCTCCACTTT. Encoded protein: CASQDSTAESPLHF.